This is a list of T cell receptor beta chains from one sample in a study of CD8 T cells in Susac syndrome. One entry per CDR3 protein results from TCRdb running MiXCR on the immunoSEQ multiplex PCR reads. The sample contains approximately 200,000 distinct CDR3 sequences, 92% of which appear only once. The sequencing input was CD8+ T cells from PBMCs. The receptors were sampled from a human donor with multiple sclerosis. Both conserved end residues are part of each CDR3. The D gene is left open where the match is weak. Not every row has a clone size; where given, it reads once, few, many or a size class.

>TRBJ2-1|NA|TRBV9|NA
CASSVEPKGGAEQFF
TGTGCCAGCAGCGTAGAACCAAAAGGGGGGGCTGAGCAGTTCTTC
>TRBJ2-7|TRBD2|TRBV19|NA
CASSMGPGGGYEQYF
TGTGCCAGTAGTATGGGTCCGGGAGGAGGCTACGAGCAGTACTTC
>TRBJ2-5|NA|TRBV7-9|few
CASSLAVTGETQYF
TGTGCCAGCAGCTTAGCGGTGACGGGGGAGACCCAGTACTTC
>TRBJ2-1|NA|TRBV24-1|NA
CATSDGVNEQFF
TGTGCCACCAGTGATGGTGTCAATGAGCAGTTCTTC
>TRBJ2-7|NA|TRBV19|NA
CASSIGGVGDEQYF
TGTGCCAGTAGTATAGGAGGGGTTGGCGACGAGCAGTACTTC
>TRBJ2-2|NA|TRBV12-3/TRBV12-4|NA
CASSSGGAGELFF
TGTGCCAGCAGTTCTGGCGGGGCCGGGGAGCTGTTTTTT
>TRBJ2-1|NA|TRBV27|NA
CASSPERRGRGNEQFF
TGTGCCAGCAGTCCCGAGCGGAGGGGGCGGGGTAATGAGCAGTTCTTC
>TRBJ2-3|TRBD2|TRBV27|NA
CASSLNSYGGASSTQYF
TGTGCCAGCAGTTTAAACTCCTACGGGGGGGCATCGTCTACGCAGTATTTT
>TRBJ1-2|NA|TRBV5-6|NA
CASSLGAGNGYTF
TGTGCCAGCAGCTTGGGGGCAGGGAATGGCTACACCTTC
>TRBJ2-3|TRBD1|TRBV20-1|NA
CSARPGTGRRTDTQYF
TGCAGTGCTAGGCCCGGGACAGGGAGGCGCACAGATACGCAGTATTTT
>TRBJ2-1|TRBD2|TRBV11-2|NA
CASSSHGTSGGNEQFF
TGTGCCAGCAGCTCACACGGGACTAGCGGGGGCAATGAGCAGTTCTTC
>TRBJ2-1|TRBD2|TRBV20-1|NA
CSASPGLGTGWQFF
TGCAGTGCTTCACCGGGACTAGGGACTGGGTGGCAGTTCTTC
>TRBJ2-7|TRBD1|TRBV12-3/TRBV12-4|NA
CASSPYPGQGYYEQYF
TGTGCCAGCAGTCCCTATCCCGGACAGGGGTACTACGAGCAGTACTTC
>TRBJ1-1|TRBD1|TRBV5-1|once
CASSLEGTAFEAFF
TGCGCCAGCAGCTTGGAGGGGACAGCATTTGAAGCTTTCTTT
>TRBJ2-3|TRBD2|TRBV4-3|once
CASSQGGLAGAEDTQYF
TGCGCCAGCAGCCAAGGTGGACTAGCGGGAGCGGAAGATACGCAGTATTTT
>TRBJ1-5|NA|TRBV12-3/TRBV12-4|NA
CASSLGGPRQPQHF
TGTGCCAGCAGTTTAGGGGGACCTCGTCAGCCCCAGCATTTT
>TRBJ2-7|NA|TRBV7-9|NA
CASSRAVAALEQYF
TGTGCCAGCAGCCGGGCCGTAGCGGCTCTCGAGCAGTACTTC
>TRBJ2-5|TRBD1|TRBV11-1|NA
CASSPRIRGTRAPNQETQYF
TGTGCCAGCAGCCCCAGGATCAGGGGGACCCGGGCTCCTAACCAAGAGACCCAGTACTTC
>TRBJ2-3|TRBD2|TRBV15|NA
CATSKLISGSTDTQYF
TGTGCCACCAGCAAATTAATTAGCGGGAGCACAGATACGCAGTATTTT
>TRBJ2-1|TRBD2|TRBV19|once
CASIGTSWHEQFF
TGTGCCAGTATCGGGACTAGCTGGCATGAGCAGTTCTTC
>TRBJ2-2|TRBD2|TRBV13|NA
CASSPASGATTGELFF
TGTGCCAGCAGCCCCGCTAGCGGTGCGACCACCGGGGAGCTGTTTTTT
>TRBJ2-7|NA|TRBV21-1|once
CASSPGYSYEQYF
TGTGCCAGCAGCCCAGGGTACTCCTACGAGCAGTACTTC
>TRBJ2-1|NA|TRBV12-3/TRBV12-4|NA
CASSFRTTRGPYNEQFF
TGTGCCAGCAGTTTTCGGACTACCCGGGGCCCCTACAATGAGCAGTTCTTC
>TRBJ2-1|NA|TRBV12-3/TRBV12-4|NA
CASSQEGLYSYNEQFF
TGTGCCAGCAGCCAAGAAGGACTTTACTCCTACAATGAGCAGTTCTTC
>TRBJ2-1|TRBD1|TRBV27|once
CASKPGQGWLNEQFF
TGTGCCAGCAAACCGGGACAGGGTTGGTTAAATGAGCAGTTCTTC
>TRBJ2-7|NA|TRBV27|NA
CASSFRRSYEQYF
TGTGCCAGCAGTTTCAGGCGATCCTACGAGCAGTACTTC
>TRBJ1-6|NA|TRBV18|NA
CASSPGQGNSPLHF
TGTGCCAGCTCACCGGGACAAGGCAATTCCCCCCTCCACTTT
>TRBJ2-2|NA|TRBV7-3|NA
CASSLVENTGELFF
TGTGCCAGCAGCTTAGTAGAAAACACCGGGGAGCTGTTTTTT
>TRBJ2-2|TRBD2|TRBV7-8|NA
CASSRLADSKNSGELFF
TGTGCCAGCAGCCGACTAGCGGATAGTAAGAACTCCGGGGAGCTGTTTTTT
>TRBJ1-2|NA|TRBV2|NA
CASSEWAGTYGYTF
TGTGCCAGCAGTGAATGGGCAGGGACATATGGCTACACCTTC
>TRBJ2-7|NA|TRBV10-3|NA
CAISDHPAREQYF
TGTGCCATCAGTGACCACCCAGCGAGGGAGCAGTACTTC
>TRBJ2-1|NA|TRBV30|NA
CAWARETYNEQFF
TGTGCCTGGGCCCGGGAGACCTACAATGAGCAGTTCTTC
>TRBJ1-2|NA|TRBV6-1|NA
CASSQNTGAPGYGYTF
TGTGCCAGCAGTCAAAATACAGGTGCCCCTGGCTATGGCTACACCTTC
>TRBJ1-2|NA|TRBV5-6|NA
CASSSGGKEWYGYTF
TGTGCCAGCAGCTCCGGGGGAAAGGAATGGTATGGCTACACCTTC
>TRBJ2-2|TRBD2|TRBV30|once
CAGGGVAENTGELFF
TGTGCCGGGGGAGGGGTAGCGGAGAACACCGGGGAGCTGTTTTTT
>TRBJ1-2|NA|TRBV5-1|NA
CASSLVSRGYGYTF
TGCGCCAGCAGCTTGGTTTCCAGGGGCTATGGCTACACCTTC
>TRBJ2-7|TRBD1|TRBV2|once
CASSEAGQLSYEQYF
TGTGCCAGCAGTGAAGCGGGACAGCTCTCCTACGAGCAGTACTTC
>TRBJ2-2|NA|TRBV7-9|NA
CASGLRLSNTGELFF
TGTGCCAGCGGGTTGAGACTATCGAACACCGGGGAGCTGTTTTTT
>TRBJ1-1|NA|TRBV6-6|NA
CASSPFGAQSEAFF
TGTGCCAGCAGTCCTTTTGGGGCCCAATCTGAAGCTTTCTTT
>TRBJ1-1|NA|TRBV11-3|NA
CASSSSDRGDTEAFF
TGTGCCAGCAGCTCTTCCGATCGGGGGGACACTGAAGCTTTCTTT
>TRBJ2-1|TRBD2|TRBV14|NA
CASSHYQSSGGFEQFF
TGTGCCAGCAGCCATTACCAATCTAGCGGGGGGTTTGAGCAGTTCTTC
>TRBJ2-7|TRBD2|TRBV4-3|NA
CASSQGVGLAGYEQYF
TGCGCCAGCAGCCAAGGGGTGGGACTAGCGGGATACGAGCAGTACTTC
>TRBJ2-3|TRBD2|TRBV5-8|NA
CASSLSLGSGGSDTQYF
TGTGCCAGCAGCTTGTCGCTTGGTAGCGGGGGGTCAGATACGCAGTATTTT
>TRBJ2-2|NA|TRBV5-6|NA
CASSLGASTGELFF
TGTGCCAGCAGCTTGGGGGCGTCGACCGGGGAGCTGTTTTTT
>TRBJ2-7|TRBD1|TRBV2|NA
CATGKRGQYYEQYF
TGTGCCACCGGAAAGAGGGGACAGTACTACGAGCAGTACTTC
>TRBJ2-7|NA|TRBV11-2|NA
CASSLFQGTSYEQYF
TGTGCCAGCAGCCTTTTTCAGGGGACCTCCTACGAGCAGTACTTC
>TRBJ2-3|NA|TRBV7-3|NA
CASSRSTWGGADTQYF
TGTGCCAGCAGCCGGTCCACTTGGGGTGGCGCAGATACGCAGTATTTT
>TRBJ1-2|TRBD1|TRBV29-1|NA
CSVGPRDRDYGYTF
TGCAGCGTTGGACCTCGGGACAGGGACTATGGCTACACCTTC
>TRBJ1-1|NA|TRBV6-2/TRBV6-3|NA
CASSESEQGNTEAFF
TGTGCCAGCAGTGAGTCCGAACAGGGGAACACTGAAGCTTTCTTT
>TRBJ2-5|NA|TRBV20-1|NA
CSAREETQGWQETQYF
TGCAGTGCTAGAGAGGAAACGCAGGGGTGGCAAGAGACCCAGTACTTC
>TRBJ2-1|TRBD2|TRBV7-9|NA
CAIQPGDYPYNEQFF
TGTGCCATTCAGCCCGGGGACTACCCCTACAATGAGCAGTTCTTC
>TRBJ2-1|NA|TRBV2|once
CASSALDRRLYNEQFF
TGTGCCAGCAGTGCCTTGGACAGAAGACTTTACAATGAGCAGTTCTTC
>TRBJ1-1|NA|TRBV6-5|NA
CASSSPQLMNTEAFF
TGTGCCAGCAGTTCTCCACAGCTCATGAACACTGAAGCTTTCTTT
>TRBJ2-5|TRBD2|TRBV13|NA
CASGLAEKETQYF
TGTGCCAGCGGACTAGCGGAGAAAGAGACCCAGTACTTC
>TRBJ2-3|TRBD2|TRBV30|NA
CAWSTGLAGTDTQYF
TGTGCCTGGAGTACGGGACTAGCGGGAACAGATACGCAGTATTTT
>TRBJ2-3|TRBD1|TRBV19|NA
CATRDRDPTDTQYF
TGTGCCACCAGGGACAGGGATCCCACAGATACGCAGTATTTT
>TRBJ2-1|NA|TRBV21-1|NA
CASSKAANEQFF
TGTGCCAGCAGCAAAGCGGCCAATGAGCAGTTCTTC